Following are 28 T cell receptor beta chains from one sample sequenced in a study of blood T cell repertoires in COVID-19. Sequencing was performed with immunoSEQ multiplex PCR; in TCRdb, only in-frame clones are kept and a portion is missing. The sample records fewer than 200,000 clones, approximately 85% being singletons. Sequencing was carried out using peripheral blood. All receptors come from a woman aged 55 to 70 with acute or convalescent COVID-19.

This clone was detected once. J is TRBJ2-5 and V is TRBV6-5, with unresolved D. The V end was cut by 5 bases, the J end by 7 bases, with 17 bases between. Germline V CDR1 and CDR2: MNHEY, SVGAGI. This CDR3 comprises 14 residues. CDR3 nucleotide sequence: TGTGCCAGCAGTAACCGCGGCCCCGACGGGACCCAGTACTTC. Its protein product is CASSNRGPDGTQYF.

CDR3 amino acids: CATSAAHTGELFF. CDR3 DNA sequence: TGTGCCACCAGCGCGGCCCACACCGGGGAGCTGTTTTTT. The chain recombines TRBV15 with TRBJ2-2; no reliable D call. Trimming took 5 bases from V and 3 from J, leaving 7 bases between them. Germline assignment: CDR1 LNHNV and CDR2 YYDKDF (reference sequence). The CDR3 is 13 amino acids.

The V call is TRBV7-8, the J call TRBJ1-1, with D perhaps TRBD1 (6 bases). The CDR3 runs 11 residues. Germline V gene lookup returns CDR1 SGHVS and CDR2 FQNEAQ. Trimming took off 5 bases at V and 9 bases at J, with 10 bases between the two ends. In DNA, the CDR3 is TGTGCCAGCAGCCTAACAGGGAAAGCTTTCTTT. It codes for CASSLTGKAFF. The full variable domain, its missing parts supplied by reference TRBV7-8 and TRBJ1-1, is GAGVSQSPRYKVAKRGQDVALRCDPISGHVSLFWYQQALGQGPEFLTYFQNEAQLDKSGLPSDRFFAERPEGSVSTLKIQRTQQEDSAVYLCASSLTGKAFFGQGTRLTVV.

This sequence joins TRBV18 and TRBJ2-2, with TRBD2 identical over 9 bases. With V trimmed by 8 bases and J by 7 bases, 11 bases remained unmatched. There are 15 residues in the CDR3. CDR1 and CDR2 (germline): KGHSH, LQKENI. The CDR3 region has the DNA TGTGCCAGCGCACTTGGACTAGCGCTGGGCGGGGAGCTGTTTTTT. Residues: CASALGLALGGELFF.

The CDR3 sequence: CASSQTGGIMNTEAFF. CDR3 DNA sequence: TGTGCCAGCAGCCAGACAGGGGGCATCATGAACACTGAAGCTTTCTTT. V usage is TRBV3-1 (or the pseudogene TRBV3-2) and J usage is TRBJ1-1, with 10 bases identical to TRBD1. CDR3 length: 16 amino acids. With V trimmed by 3 bases and J by 0 bases, 4 bases remained unmatched. CDR1 and CDR2 (germline): LGHDT, YNNKEL (reference sequence).

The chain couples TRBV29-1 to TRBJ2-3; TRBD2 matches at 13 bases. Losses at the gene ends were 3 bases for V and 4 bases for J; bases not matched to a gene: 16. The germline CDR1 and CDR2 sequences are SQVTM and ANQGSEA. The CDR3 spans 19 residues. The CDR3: CSVDTRGLAGRTKADTQYF. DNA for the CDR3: TGCAGCGTTGATACCAGGGGACTAGCGGGACGGACAAAGGCAGATACGCAGTATTTT.

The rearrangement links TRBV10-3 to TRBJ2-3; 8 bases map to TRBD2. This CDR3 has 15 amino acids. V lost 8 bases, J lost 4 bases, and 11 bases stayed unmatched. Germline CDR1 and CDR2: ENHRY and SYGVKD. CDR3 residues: CAIGRGTSGADTQYF. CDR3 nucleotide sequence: TGTGCCATCGGGCGGGGCACTAGCGGAGCAGATACGCAGTATTTT.

CDR3 sequence reads: CASSLGLAGDTGELFF. CDR3 coding DNA: TGTGCCAGCAGTTTGGGACTAGCGGGAGACACCGGGGAGCTGTTTTTT. This chain joins TRBV9 and TRBJ2-2, with 14 nucleotides matching TRBD2. This CDR3 contains 16 residues. CDR1 is SGDLS, CDR2 YYNGEE, per germline. Trimming cost V 5 bases and J 3 bases; bases outside gene matches: 3.

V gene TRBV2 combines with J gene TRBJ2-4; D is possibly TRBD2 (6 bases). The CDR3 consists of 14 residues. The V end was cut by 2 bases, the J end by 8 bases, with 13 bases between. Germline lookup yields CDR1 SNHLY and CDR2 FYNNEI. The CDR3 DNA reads TGTGCCAGCAGTGAACAGGGAGGAACTGACATTCAGTACTTC. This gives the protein CASSEQGGTDIQYF.

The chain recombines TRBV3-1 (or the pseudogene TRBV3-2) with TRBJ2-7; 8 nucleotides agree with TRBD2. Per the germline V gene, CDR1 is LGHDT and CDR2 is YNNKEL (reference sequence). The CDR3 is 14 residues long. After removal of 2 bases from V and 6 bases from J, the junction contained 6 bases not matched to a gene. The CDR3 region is CASSQRAGDSEQYF. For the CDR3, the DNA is TGTGCCAGCAGCCAAAGAGCGGGAGATTCCGAGCAGTACTTC.

The CDR3 spells CASIPDKNTEAFF. In nucleotides, the CDR3 is TGTGCCAGCATCCCGGACAAGAACACTGAAGCTTTCTTT. V gene TRBV25-1 combines with J gene TRBJ1-1; D may be TRBD1 (5 bases). Trimming left V 7 bases short and J 1 base short, with 10 bases between. The V gene's germline CDR1 is MGHDK and CDR2 SYGVNS. This CDR3 contains 13 residues.

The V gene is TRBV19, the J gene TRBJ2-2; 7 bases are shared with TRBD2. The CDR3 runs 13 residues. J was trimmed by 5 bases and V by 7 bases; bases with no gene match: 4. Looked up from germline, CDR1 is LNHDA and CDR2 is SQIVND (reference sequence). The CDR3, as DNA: TGTGCCAGTAAAGCGGGATTAACCGGGGAGCTGTTTTTT. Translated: CASKAGLTGELFF.

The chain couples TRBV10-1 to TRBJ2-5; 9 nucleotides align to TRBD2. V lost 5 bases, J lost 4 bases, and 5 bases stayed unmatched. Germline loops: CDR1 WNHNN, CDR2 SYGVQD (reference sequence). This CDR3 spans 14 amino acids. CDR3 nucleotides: TGCGCCAGCAGTTCAAATAGCGGGAGAGAGACCCAGTACTTC. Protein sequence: CASSSNSGRETQYF.

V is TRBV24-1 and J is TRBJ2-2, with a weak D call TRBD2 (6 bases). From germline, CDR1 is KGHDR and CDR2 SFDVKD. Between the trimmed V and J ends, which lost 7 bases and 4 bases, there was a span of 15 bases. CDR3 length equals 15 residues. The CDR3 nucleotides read TGTGCCACCAGGGCGCGGGGTGGGAGCACCGGGGAGCTGTTTTTT. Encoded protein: CATRARGGSTGELFF.

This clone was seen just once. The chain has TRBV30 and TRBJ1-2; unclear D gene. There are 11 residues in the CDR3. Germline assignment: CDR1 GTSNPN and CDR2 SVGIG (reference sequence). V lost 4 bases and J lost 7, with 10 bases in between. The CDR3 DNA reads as TGTGCCTGGAAGGTGCGGGGTGGCTACACCTTC. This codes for CAWKVRGGYTF.

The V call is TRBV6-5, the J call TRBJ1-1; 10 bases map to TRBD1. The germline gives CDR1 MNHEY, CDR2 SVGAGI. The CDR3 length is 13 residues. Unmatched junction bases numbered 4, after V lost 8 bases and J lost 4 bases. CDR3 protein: CASGDRGLTEAFF. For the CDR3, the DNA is TGTGCCAGCGGAGACAGGGGGCTCACTGAAGCTTTCTTT.

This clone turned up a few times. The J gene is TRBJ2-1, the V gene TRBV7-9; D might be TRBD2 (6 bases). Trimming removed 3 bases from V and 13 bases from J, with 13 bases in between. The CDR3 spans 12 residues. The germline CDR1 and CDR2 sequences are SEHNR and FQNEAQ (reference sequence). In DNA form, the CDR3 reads TGTGCCAGCAGCTTTTCGGACTATCAACAGTTCTTC. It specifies CASSFSDYQQFF.

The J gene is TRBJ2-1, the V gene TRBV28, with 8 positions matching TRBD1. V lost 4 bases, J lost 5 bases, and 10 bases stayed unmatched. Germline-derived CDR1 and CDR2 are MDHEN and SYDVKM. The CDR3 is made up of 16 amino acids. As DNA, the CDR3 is TGTGCCAGCAGTTCCGCCGGGACAGGAAGGAACAATGAGCAGTTCTTC. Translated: CASSSAGTGRNNEQFF.

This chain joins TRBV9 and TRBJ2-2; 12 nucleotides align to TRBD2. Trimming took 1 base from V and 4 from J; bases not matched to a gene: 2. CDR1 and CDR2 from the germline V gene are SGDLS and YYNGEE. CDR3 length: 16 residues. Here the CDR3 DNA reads TGTGCCAGCAGCGTACTAGCGGGAGGGGTCACCGGGGAGCTGTTTTTT. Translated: CASSVLAGGVTGELFF.

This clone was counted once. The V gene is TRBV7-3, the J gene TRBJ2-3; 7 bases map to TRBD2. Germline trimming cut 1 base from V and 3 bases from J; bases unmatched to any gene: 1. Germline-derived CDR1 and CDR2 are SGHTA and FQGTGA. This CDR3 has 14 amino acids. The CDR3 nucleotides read TGTGCCAGCAGCTTAATGCGGGAGACAGATACGCAGTATTTT. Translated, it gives CASSLMRETDTQYF.

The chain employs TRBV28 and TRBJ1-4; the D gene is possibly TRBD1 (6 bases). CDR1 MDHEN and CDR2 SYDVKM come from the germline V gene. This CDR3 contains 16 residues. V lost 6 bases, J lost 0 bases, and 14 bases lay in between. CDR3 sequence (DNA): TGTGCCAGCAGGCTGACAGGAGATGCAACTAATGAAAAACTGTTTTTT. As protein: CASRLTGDATNEKLFF.

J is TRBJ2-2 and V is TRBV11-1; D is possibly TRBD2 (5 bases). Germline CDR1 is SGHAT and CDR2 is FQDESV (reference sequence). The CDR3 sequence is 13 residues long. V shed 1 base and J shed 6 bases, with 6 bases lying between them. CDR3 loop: CASSLGRSGELFF. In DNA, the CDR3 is TGTGCCAGCAGCTTAGGGAGGTCCGGGGAGCTGTTTTTT.

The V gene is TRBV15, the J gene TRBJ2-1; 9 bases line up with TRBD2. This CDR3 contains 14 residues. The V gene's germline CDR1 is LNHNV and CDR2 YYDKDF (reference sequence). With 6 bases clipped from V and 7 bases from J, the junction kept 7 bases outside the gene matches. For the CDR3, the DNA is TGTGCCACCAGGTTCAGCGGGAGGTGGAATGAGCAGTTCTTC. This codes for CATRFSGRWNEQFF.

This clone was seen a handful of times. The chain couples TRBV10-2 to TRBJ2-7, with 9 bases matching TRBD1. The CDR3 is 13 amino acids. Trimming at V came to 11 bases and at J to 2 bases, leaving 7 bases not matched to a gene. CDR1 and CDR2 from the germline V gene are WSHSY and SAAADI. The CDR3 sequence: CAVLTGGAYEQYF. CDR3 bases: TGCGCCGTCCTTACAGGGGGCGCCTACGAGCAGTACTTC.

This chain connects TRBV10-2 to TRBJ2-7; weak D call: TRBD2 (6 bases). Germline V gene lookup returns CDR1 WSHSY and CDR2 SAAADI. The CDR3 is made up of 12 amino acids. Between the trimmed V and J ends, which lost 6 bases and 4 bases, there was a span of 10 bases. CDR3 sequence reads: CASSGTGYEQYF. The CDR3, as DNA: TGCGCCAGCAGCGGGACTGGGTACGAGCAGTACTTC.

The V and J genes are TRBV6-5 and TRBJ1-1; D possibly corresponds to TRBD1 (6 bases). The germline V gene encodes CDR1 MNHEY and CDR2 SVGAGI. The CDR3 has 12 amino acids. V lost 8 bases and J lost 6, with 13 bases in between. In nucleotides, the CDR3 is TGTGCCAGCGCCGGGCGGGGGCCTGAAGCTTTCTTT. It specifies CASAGRGPEAFF.

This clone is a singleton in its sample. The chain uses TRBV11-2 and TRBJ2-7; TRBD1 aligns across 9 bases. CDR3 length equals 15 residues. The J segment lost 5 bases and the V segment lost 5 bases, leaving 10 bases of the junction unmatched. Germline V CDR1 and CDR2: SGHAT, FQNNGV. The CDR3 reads CASSIAPGQGNEQYV. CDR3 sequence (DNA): TGTGCCAGCAGCATCGCCCCGGGACAGGGAAACGAGCAGTACGTC.

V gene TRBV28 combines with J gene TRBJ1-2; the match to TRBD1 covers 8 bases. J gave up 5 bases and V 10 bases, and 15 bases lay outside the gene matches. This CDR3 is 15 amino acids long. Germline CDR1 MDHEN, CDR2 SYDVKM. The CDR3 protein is CATPDRGDPLYGYTF. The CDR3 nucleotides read TGTGCCACCCCAGACAGGGGCGACCCCCTATATGGCTACACCTTC.